The clone carrying this T cell receptor (beta chain) was picked up one time. The antigen is not known. This sample is part of a study of memory CD4+ T cells and cytomegalovirus serostatus. General study findings and limits: The CMV-associated TCR signature appears largely within the CD4+ memory repertoire.

TCRdb's copy holds only in-frame clones and misses some; the assay was immunoSEQ multiplex PCR. The table lists roughly 45,000 clones, around 82% of them singletons. Trimming took off 4 bases at V and 6 bases at J, with 15 bases between the two ends. This CDR3 has 13 amino acids. Germline CDR1 reads GTSNPN; CDR2 reads SVGIG (reference sequence). The sort gate was single viable CD3+CD4+CD8-CD45RO+ cells for memory CD4+ T cells. After thawing, CD4+ T cells were positively selected. The TCR comes from an adult in good health and CMV-seronegative. The genes are TRBV30 and TRBJ1-2; unclear D gene. The sequenced sample consisted of memory CD4+ T cells from blood. The CDR3 DNA reads as TGTGCCTGGACGCGGAGGGTTGAGAATGGCTACACCTTC. Protein product: CAWTRRVENGYTF.